This TCR beta chain was found in a study of memory CD4+ T cells and cytomegalovirus serostatus. Study information: Of the healthy Belgian adults, several were CMV seropositive and 20 to 30 seronegative.

With respect to this clone: Its specificity is not known.

The sort gate was single viable CD3+CD4+CD8-CD45RO+ cells for memory CD4+ T cells. CMV serostatus came from serum IgG against pp150, pp28, p38, p52. General observations from the study: About 40% of the roughly 150 known CMV-associated TCRbeta sequences appeared in CD4+ memory.

V trimming: 0 bases; J trimming: 6 bases; junction bases outside the gene matches: 2. Germline V lookup: CDR1 KGHSH, CDR2 LQKENI. The CDR3 covers 13 residues. Only in-frame clones appear in the TCRdb table, and some are missing; sequencing was by immunoSEQ multiplex PCR. The sample contains about 38,000 clones, around three quarters of which appear only once. This TCR derives from an adult in good health and CMV-seropositive. The genes are TRBV18 and TRBJ2-7; 7 positions match TRBD2. Input material: memory CD4+ T cells from blood. CDR3 protein: CASSPPPGGEQYF. CDR3 DNA: TGTGCCAGCTCACCACCGCCGGGAGGCGAGCAGTACTTC.